The sequence of this T cell receptor beta chain was determined in a study of blood T cell repertoires in COVID-19 (dated by TCRdb to the early 2020s). Regarding the research as a whole: Samples from collaborators originated in the United States, Italy and Spain and spanned both the acute and convalescent phases of COVID-19. The prospective study material was composed of cDNA or gDNA derived from T cells, B-cell-depleted T cells, or PBMCs. Deeply sampled blood TCRbeta repertoires from subjects exposed to, actively infected with, or recovered from COVID-19 were included in the dataset. The repertoires were made available in a free public database intended to serve as a resource for research on the immune response to SARS-CoV-2. Samples were obtained from the ongoing ImmuneRACE study (first 160 participants) and from 950 to 1,500 subjects provided by 6 global collaborators. Sample metadata almost always included a de-identified subject ID, COVID-19 status, age in years and sex. Where HLA class I and class II types were available, the types were taken from metadata supplied by the sample provider, not from assay-based typing.

TCRbeta CDR3 regions were amplified from genomic DNA by means of the immunoSEQ Assay, a bias-controlled multiplex PCR. The published analysis was carried out like this. The number of nucleated cells in each sample was estimated by amplification of reference gene primers within the assay. To quantify the absolute abundance of each unique TCRbeta CDR3 rearrangement, sequence reads were collapsed and filtered. For each sample, productive Simpson clonality was calculated as the square root of Simpson's diversity index across productive rearrangements. TCRdb re-hosts the immuneACCESS table, in-frame sequences only. Its copies lack some clones; in the studies checked, an unresolved V gene accounts for under half of them, and the cause for the rest is not known. Clone size and the V and J calls come from that table; the DNA yielded D and trimming. This sample comprises some 200,000 clones, 86% of them detected only once. The leading ten clones occupy 0.78% of the sample.

Unmatched junction bases come to 5, with V trimmed by 3 bases and J by 8 bases. The germline V gene provides CDR1 SGHRS and CDR2 YFSETQ. Counted from cysteine to phenylalanine, this CDR3 has 15 amino acids. Just CDR3 DNA is preserved here, 45 bases in frame from base 1. Whole blood was collected in K2EDTA tubes by collaborating institutions according to the institutions' own protocols. Collaborator samples were shipped for TCRbeta analysis as frozen whole blood, isolated PBMCs, or DNA extracted from either sample type. With respect to this clone: Its antigen remains undetermined. No base-level quality is on record; no much larger clone is a single base apart.

Here is what the overall study found, with its caveats: Clinical and demographic metadata were provided uncurated, with the amount varying by source and participant.

The material sequenced was peripheral blood. The receptor was isolated from an older woman with acute or convalescent COVID-19. The sequence links TRBV5-1 to TRBJ1-4; TRBD1 agrees with 12 junctional bases. The DNA sequence is TGCGCCAGCAGCTGGGGACAGGGGGCGCGGGAAAAACTGTTTTTT. It translates to CASSWGQGAREKLFF.